Described below is a single TCR beta chain sequence and its context. Its antigen is still unknown. TCRdb itself ran the 5' RACE reads through MiXCR, one entry per CDR3 protein. In the table there are tens of thousands of distinct CDR3 sequences, over 13% of which are singletons. This specimen belongs to a study of T-cell memory formation after mild COVID-19. Study-wide results and caveats: Some clones that responded turned up in pre-infection memory, which suggests that cross-reactive memory joined in. A second wave expanding day 15 to 37 was CD4+-biased; contracting clones were balanced.

Germline V gene sequence: CDR1 SGHNT, CDR2 YYREEE (reference sequence). J was trimmed by 4 bases and V by 2 bases; bases with no gene match: 3. This CDR3 is 15 amino acids long. The sequence was collected from a man between 18 and 35 years old who had mild COVID-19 (a few samples of this study predate the infection). Cell type and time point are not known. The chain joins TRBV5-4 to TRBJ2-2; 9 bases are a match to TRBD1. Sequenced sample: PBMCs or a T cell subset sorted from them (not recorded which). The CDR3 region has the DNA TGTGCCAGCAGCTTCATACAGGGGGCCACCGGGGAGCTGTTTTTT. Translation: CASSFIQGATGELFF.